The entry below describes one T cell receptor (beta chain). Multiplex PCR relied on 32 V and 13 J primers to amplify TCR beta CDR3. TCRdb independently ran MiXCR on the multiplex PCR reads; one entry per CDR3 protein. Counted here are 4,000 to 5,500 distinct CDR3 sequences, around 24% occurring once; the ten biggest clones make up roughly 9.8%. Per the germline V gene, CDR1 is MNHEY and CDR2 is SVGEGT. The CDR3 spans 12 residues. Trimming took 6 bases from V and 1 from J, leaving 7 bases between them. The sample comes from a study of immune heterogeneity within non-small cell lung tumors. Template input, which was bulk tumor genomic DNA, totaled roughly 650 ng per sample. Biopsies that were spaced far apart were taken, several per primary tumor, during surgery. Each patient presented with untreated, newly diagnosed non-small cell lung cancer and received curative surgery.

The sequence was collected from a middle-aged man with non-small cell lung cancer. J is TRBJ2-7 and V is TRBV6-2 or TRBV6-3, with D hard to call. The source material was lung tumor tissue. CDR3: CASRPKSYEQYF. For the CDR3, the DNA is TGTGCCAGCAGGCCAAAATCCTACGAGCAGTACTTC.